This T cell receptor (beta chain) was captured by sequencing in a study of blood T cell repertoires in COVID-19. Study-wide background: Both acute and convalescent COVID-19 samples were obtained from the United States, Italy and Spain. The analysed material was cDNA or gDNA that came from T cells, B-cell-depleted T cells, or PBMCs.

In the study's own analysis: It was from reference gene primer amplification that nucleated cell counts were estimated. Clones were read by immunoSEQ multiplex PCR, and TCRdb kept only the in-frame ones, dropping some. That table furnishes V, J and clone size, whereas the DNA furnished D and trimming. This sample has 200,000 to 250,000 clones; 80% to 90% occur once, and the top ten carry about 4.1%. V was pared by 2 bases and J by 4 bases, with 12 bases of the junction left unmatched. Germline CDR1 and CDR2: LGHDT and YNNKEL (reference sequence). The CDR3 has 18 amino acids. The sample taken for sequencing was peripheral blood. The J gene is TRBJ2-2, the V gene TRBV3-1 (or the pseudogene TRBV3-2); 8 nucleotides match TRBD2. This sequence was found in a man aged 50 to 60 with acute or convalescent COVID-19. CDR3: CASSQQPGSAGGTGELFF. Here the CDR3 DNA reads TGTGCCAGCAGCCAACAACCCGGGTCGGCGGGGGGCACCGGGGAGCTGTTTTTT.